This T cell receptor (beta chain) derives from a study of control samples from healthy donors and cancer patients. There are 12 residues in the CDR3. The V and J ends lost 7 bases and 1 base respectively, with 8 bases between them. Germline V gene lookup returns CDR1 SGHAT and CDR2 FQNNGV. Method: immunoSEQ multiplex PCR; TCRdb's copy keeps in-frame clones and lacks some. The table shows 110,000 to 150,000 clones, with around nine tenths occurring only once. This TCR came from a man in his thirties or forties in good health. The V gene is TRBV11-2, the J gene TRBJ2-7; D is ambiguous. Source material: blood. The CDR3 DNA reads TGTGCCAGCACCTCCCTTTCCTACGAGCAGTACTTC. Translated, it gives CASTSLSYEQYF.